This TCR beta chain was obtained from a study of cytomegalovirus exposure and HLA in healthy donors listed by TCRdb under 2017. Background for the entire study: An earlier analysis of some 600 of the donors reported about 300 Gb of sequence data and around 100 million unique TCR beta sequences obtained from about 179 million T cells. Roughly 290 gigabases of sequencing data and 70 million to 95 million unique TCR sequences made up an early release that covered under 750 HLA-typed donors. Of the approximately 370 genotyped donors, 65% to 90% were placed in the genetic ancestry cluster associated with self-reported Caucasian donors. The study was designed to test whether signatures of past pathogen exposure could be identified by cataloging public T cell receptors. Using immunosequencing, the study profiled T cell repertoires from around 670 subjects and related those repertoires to cytomegalovirus serostatus. In addition to the first cohort of roughly 670 subjects, a separate validation cohort of around 110 different subjects was used. High-throughput TCR immunosequencing, statistical association of individual TCRs with disease status, and machine learning were combined to predict cytomegalovirus infection status. In a later analysis, previously published TCR beta repertoires from several hundred donors were re-analyzed and high-resolution HLA genotyping was added so that TCR occurrence patterns could be studied. Rather than drawing on any new phenotypic data, the later analysis identified candidate immune exposures from TCR beta sequences and the way those sequences occurred across donors. An earlier analysis of around 540 of the donors applied high-throughput TCR beta sequencing to assess whether each TCR beta V gene segment acted as functional or pseudogenic. Donor age, sex, ethnicity and CMV serostatus were compiled together with the repertoire data. In a later genetic analysis, genome-wide SNP genotypes for about 55% of the roughly 670 donors were used, and that subset was treated as a discovery cohort. All discovery cohort repertoires had been generated using a single sequencing platform. HLA typing included class I and class II loci at four-digit resolution. Typing coverage varied by locus: about 620-630 donors for A, B, C, DRB1 and DQB1; 522 for DQA1; nearly 610 for DPA1; under 490 for DPB1. About five DR-DQ haplotypes were handled as single units for association and clustering, since linkage in the cohort was strong. Across around 400 genotyped donors of the cohort, an average of approximately 200,000 unique TCR beta nucleotide sequences per donor were sequenced, and roughly 17% of those sequences were non-productive.

The cohort was made up of 500 to 800 healthy bone marrow donors. Cohort members were all nominally healthy when sampled, although unrecorded immune exposures were likely present. The donor was CMV seronegative and was included in the group of 352 seronegative cohort members. A peripheral blood sample was collected from each donor, and TCR beta sequencing was performed on peripheral blood mononuclear cells. The Qiagen DNeasy Blood Extraction Kit was used to extract genomic DNA from the blood cell samples. What the research found in general, with its limitations: For the cohort, immune exposure information was limited to CMV serostatus. According to a later genetic analysis, donors in an Asian-associated ancestry cluster had fewer N-insertions in productive TCRs than the roughly 700-donor mean. Roughly uniform sequencing depth across donors was assumed in presence/absence analyses, although this assumption may not hold. Because HLA typing was unavailable for some donors at each locus, only the typed subset was used in association tests. In a later genetic analysis, a missense DCLRE1C variant was associated with V-gene and J-gene trimming of TCR beta chains, and the association was replicated in an independent cohort. The study gave a list of 150 to 200 TCR beta chains associated with cytomegalovirus. Linkage disequilibrium might explain the correlated functional status among segregating V segments, but an unknown experimental factor could not be ruled out. Compared with equally common non-associated chains, HLA-associated TCR beta chains in a later analysis were more clonally expanded and had lower generation probabilities. When HLA alleles, especially DR and DQ, strongly co-occurred, TCR associations were difficult to assign to individual alleles. At a false discovery rate of 0.05, a later analysis linked around 15,000 TCR beta sequences to specific HLA alleles. A few of the identified cytomegalovirus-associated TCR beta chains were confirmed in vitro to be specific for cytomegalovirus antigens. A further reported finding was that TCR beta sequences accurately predicted the HLA-A and HLA-B alleles for most subjects in the first cohort. The authors suggested that the approach could potentially be extended to other disease states and immunological phenotypes. In a later analysis, most CMV-associated TCR beta chains were found to appear HLA-restricted, with HLA associations seemingly driven largely by CMV exposure. In a later analysis, the rate of TCR association differed among HLA loci, with DRB1 alleles having the most associated TCRs and HLA-C alleles having the fewest. Because counts were too low, seventeen rarely observed V segments, including chromosome 9 orphons, were excluded from the earlier analysis of 587 of the donors. Because the 87-base-pair reads could not distinguish some IMGT-functional V segments, including TRBV6-2 and TRBV6-3, those segments were excluded. In this cohort, only TCR beta chains were sequenced, and detectable features were limited by the absence of alpha or paired-chain data. The classifier was reported to diagnose cytomegalovirus status with high specificity and sensitivity in both the original and validation cohorts. A cluster of highly shared sequence variants was judged likely to represent a technical artifact of the sequencing pipeline. Most TCR sequences were observed very rarely across donors, whereas some public TCRs were present in many individuals. Broadly in line with IMGT annotations, most TCR beta V segments showed up in productive rearrangements about 87% or about 30% of the time in an earlier analysis of a few hundred of the donors. A later analysis reported that several top co-occurrence clusters appeared linked to parvovirus B19, influenza, CMV and Epstein-Barr virus.

For this clone: It has no known antigen specificity.

The library was prepared using the immunoSEQ multiplex PCR assay. The multiplex PCR relied on a mix of 60 forward primers for TCR Vbeta segments and 13 reverse primers for TCR Jbeta segments. The CDR3 region of rearranged TCR beta genes was amplified from genomic DNA with a multiplex PCR assay. Amplified TCR beta libraries were sequenced as 87-base-pair reads on the Illumina HiSeq System. Under the source paper's analysis protocol: A later analysis tallied 80 million to 95 million unique TCR beta chains across the 666 repertoires, and some 12 million of those chains were shared by two or more donors. To remove PCR and sequencing errors, raw reads were error-corrected and collapsed into unique sequences using a nearest-neighbor algorithm that merged closely related sequences. Alignment of CDR3 sequences to IMGT reference sequences was used to assign V, D and J gene segments. For a sequence to be retained, a match of at least six nucleotides to both a V gene segment and a J gene segment was required. Rearrangements were classified as productive when the CDR3 lacked stop codons and remained in frame with V and J, and all other rearrangements were classified as non-productive. Following IMGT convention, CDR3 was defined as the stretch from the second conserved V-encoded cysteine to the conserved J-encoded phenylalanine. In an earlier analysis of roughly 610 of the donors, sequences lacking an unambiguous match to a single V gene segment were excluded. An earlier analysis of fewer than 750 of the donors classified V segments as functional when productive rearrangements were above 56.7% and as segregating when the standard deviation between donors was above 5%. A statistical classification framework was developed to diagnose cytomegalovirus status using the catalog of TCR beta chain sequences. V and J gene assignment, in a later analysis, came from comparing TCR nucleotide sequences with IMGT/GENE-DB human TR gene sequences. Using the TCRdist pipeline, a later analysis assigned CDR3 sequences along with most-parsimonious VDJ recombination scenarios. In a later analysis, every TCR beta chain was defined by the combination of its CDR3 amino acid sequence and its V-gene family, and reads without a unique V-gene family were dropped. To address suspected cross-contamination and a sequencing artifact, a later analysis removed approximately 590 highly shared, low-generation-probability nucleotide sequences. In a later analysis, a clonal expansion index for each public chain was calculated from normalized within-repertoire ranks of inferred template counts. In a later analysis, generation probabilities were computed with a VDJ recombination model fitted to out-of-frame rearrangements, and the resulting probabilities were checked against IGoR. In a later analysis, TCR-TCR, TCR-HLA and TCR-CMV co-occurrence was scored with hypergeometric tests, and a repertoire-size bias correction was applied to TCR pairs. False discovery rates were estimated in a later analysis by permuting HLA or CMV assignments 20 times. A later analysis grouped co-occurring TCRs with DBSCAN, adding TCRdist sequence similarity when clustering within HLA-allele-positive subsets. For co-occurrence clustering, repertoires with fewer than 30,000 or more than 120,000 public chains were excluded, along with four to six repertoires with anomalous nucleotide sharing. Not all clones reach the TCRdb copy of this immuneACCESS table, which keeps in-frame sequences only. Checked studies attribute under half of the gap to unresolved V genes and leave the rest unexplained. That table is the source of V, J and clone size, and D and trimming were worked out from the DNA. The sample table on file contains tens of thousands of clones. Clones ranked in the top ten supply roughly 3.5% of the sample.

Cut back by 6 bases and 7 bases, the V and J ends lie 18 bases apart. The CDR3, cysteine through phenylalanine, is 15 amino acids long. Just CDR3 DNA is preserved here, 45 bases in frame from base 1. CDR1 and CDR2 are drawn from the germline V gene: MNHEY, SVGAGI. This TCR derives from a man in his forties in good health and CMV-seronegative. Here the chain combines TRBV6-5 and TRBJ2-2; a weak D assignment points to TRBD1 (6 bases agree). Input material: PBMCs. At the DNA level, the sequence is TGTGCCAGCAGAAGCTTACCCTGGGACATCGGGGAGCTGTTTTTT. The resulting protein is CASRSLPWDIGELFF.